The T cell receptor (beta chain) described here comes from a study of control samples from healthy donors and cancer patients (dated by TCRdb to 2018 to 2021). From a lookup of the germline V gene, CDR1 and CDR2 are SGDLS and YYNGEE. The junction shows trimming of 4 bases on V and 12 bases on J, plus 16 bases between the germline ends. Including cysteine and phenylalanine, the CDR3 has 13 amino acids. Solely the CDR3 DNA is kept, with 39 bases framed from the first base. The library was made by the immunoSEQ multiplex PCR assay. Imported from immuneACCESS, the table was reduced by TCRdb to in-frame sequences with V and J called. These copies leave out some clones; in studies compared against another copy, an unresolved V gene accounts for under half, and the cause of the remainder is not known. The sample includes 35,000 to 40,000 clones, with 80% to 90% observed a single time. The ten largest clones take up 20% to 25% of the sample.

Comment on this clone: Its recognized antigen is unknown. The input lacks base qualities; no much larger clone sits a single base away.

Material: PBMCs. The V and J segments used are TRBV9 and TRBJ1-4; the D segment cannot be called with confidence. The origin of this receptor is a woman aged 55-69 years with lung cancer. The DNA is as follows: TGTGCCAGCAGCACCCTGCCCGGCGGGGAACTGTTTTTT. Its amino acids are CASSTLPGGELFF.